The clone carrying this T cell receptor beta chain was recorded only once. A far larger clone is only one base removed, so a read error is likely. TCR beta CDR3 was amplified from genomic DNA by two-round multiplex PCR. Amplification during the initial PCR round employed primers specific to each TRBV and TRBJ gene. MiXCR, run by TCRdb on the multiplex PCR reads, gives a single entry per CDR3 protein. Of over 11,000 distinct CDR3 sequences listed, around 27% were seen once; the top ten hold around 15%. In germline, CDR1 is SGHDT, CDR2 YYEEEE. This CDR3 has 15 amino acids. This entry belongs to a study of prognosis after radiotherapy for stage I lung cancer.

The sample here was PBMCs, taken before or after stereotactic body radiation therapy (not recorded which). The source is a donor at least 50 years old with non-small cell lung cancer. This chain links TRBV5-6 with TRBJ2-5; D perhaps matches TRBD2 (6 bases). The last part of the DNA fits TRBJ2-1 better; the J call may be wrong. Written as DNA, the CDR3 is TGTGCCAGCAGCTTCGTAGCGGCCTACTACAATGAGCAGTTCTTC. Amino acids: CASSFVAAYYNEQFF.